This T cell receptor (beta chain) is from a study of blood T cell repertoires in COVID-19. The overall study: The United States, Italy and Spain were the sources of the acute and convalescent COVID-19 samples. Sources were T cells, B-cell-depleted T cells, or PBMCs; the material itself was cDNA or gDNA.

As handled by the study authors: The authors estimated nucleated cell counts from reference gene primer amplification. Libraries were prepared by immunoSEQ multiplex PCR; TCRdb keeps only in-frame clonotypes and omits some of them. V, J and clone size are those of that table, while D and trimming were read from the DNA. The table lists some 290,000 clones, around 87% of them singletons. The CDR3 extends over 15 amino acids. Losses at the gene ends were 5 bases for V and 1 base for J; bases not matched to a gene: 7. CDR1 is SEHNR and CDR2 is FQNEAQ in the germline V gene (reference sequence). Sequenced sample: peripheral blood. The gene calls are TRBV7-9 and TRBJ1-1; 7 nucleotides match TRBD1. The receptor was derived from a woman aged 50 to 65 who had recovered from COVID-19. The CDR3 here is CASSPVDRRNTEAFF. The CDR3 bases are TGTGCCAGCAGCCCTGTGGACAGGAGGAACACTGAAGCTTTCTTT.